Listed here is a single TCR beta chain. Its antigen is as yet unknown. These data are taken from a study of cytomegalovirus exposure and HLA in healthy donors. Study-wide points: V- and J-gene trimming of TCR beta was linked (in a later analysis) to a missense DCLRE1C variant.

The CDR3 consists of 15 residues. CDR1 and CDR2 (germline): SQVTM, ANQGSEA. 60 Vbeta and 13 Jbeta primers were used in PCR. The protocol was immunoSEQ multiplex PCR, while the TCRdb copy is restricted to in-frame clones and leaves out a portion. Among some 200,000 clones listed, around 81% were seen once. This TCR derives from a woman in her thirties in good health and CMV-seropositive. The V gene is TRBV29-1, the J gene TRBJ2-5, with D perhaps matching TRBD2 (5 bases). The DNA end favors TRBJ2-7, so the J call may be wrong. Source material: PBMCs. Here the CDR3 reads CSVEVGEVGPYEQYF. The CDR3 DNA reads TGCAGCGTTGAGGTGGGAGAAGTGGGCCCCTACGAGCAGTACTTC.